The present entry profiles one T cell receptor beta chain with its context. Its antigen is not known. The sample belongs to a study of cytomegalovirus exposure and HLA in healthy donors. About the study: Approximately 180 million T cells yielded approximately 100 million unique TCR beta sequences, as an earlier analysis found. General observations from the study: Across donors, most TCRs were seen rarely, yet some public ones were widespread. Earlier analysis looked at TCR beta V segments, and most were productive about 90% or about 30% of the time. Analyzed later, most CMV-associated TCR beta chains appeared HLA-restricted.

The PCR made use of 60 Vbeta and 13 Jbeta primers. TCRdb's table, derived via immunoSEQ multiplex PCR, lists solely in-frame clones and lacks some. This table holds over 150,000 clones, 65% to 75% found once. The sample was PBMCs. The sequence was collected from a man between 18 and 29 years old in good health and CMV-seronegative.

The CDR3 here is CAIQATGPNTEAFF. Written as DNA, the CDR3 is TGTGCCATACAAGCGACAGGGCCGAACACTGAAGCTTTCTTT. The chain carries TRBV10-3 and TRBJ1-1, with 7 bases lining up with TRBD1. The CDR3 extends over 14 amino acids. Germline CDR1 is ENHRY and CDR2 is SYGVKD. J was trimmed by 1 base and V by 9 bases; bases with no gene match: 8.